These 26 T cell receptor beta chains were sequenced from one sample in a study of cytomegalovirus exposure and HLA in healthy donors. Use of 60 Vbeta and 13 Jbeta primers characterized the PCR. The table came from immunoSEQ multiplex PCR; TCRdb's copy has only in-frame clones and leaves some out. The data hold some 130,000 clones, with around 77% observed a single time. The sequencing input was PBMCs. The receptors derive from a man over 45 in good health and CMV-seronegative.

As to this clone: This specimen includes other DNA sequences encoding the same CDR3. The J gene is TRBJ2-5, the V gene TRBV5-1; D might be TRBD2 (5 bases). Trimming cost V 0 bases and J 4 bases, with 7 bases left between them. This CDR3 is built from 13 residues. Germline V gives CDR1 SGHRS, CDR2 YFSETQ. CDR3 nucleotides: TGCGCCAGCAGCTTGGGGGCGGGAGAGACCCAGTACTTC. It translates to CASSLGAGETQYF.

This clone was counted between two and nine times. V gene TRBV10-2 combines with J gene TRBJ2-7; 13 bases map to TRBD2. J was trimmed by 2 bases and V by 6 bases; bases with no gene match: 7. Germline loops: CDR1 WSHSY, CDR2 SAAADI. The length of the CDR3 is 16 residues. Here the CDR3 reads CASRLAGGPLPYEQYF. The CDR3 region has the DNA TGCGCCAGCAGACTAGCGGGAGGGCCTCTGCCCTACGAGCAGTACTTC.

This clone was found once. This sequence joins TRBV28 and TRBJ2-7, with a tentative D call TRBD2 (5 bases). The CDR3 totals 17 residues. In germline, CDR1 is MDHEN, CDR2 SYDVKM. V lost 6 bases and J lost 5, with 26 bases in between. Here the CDR3 reads CASSRVEGAGRAHEQYF. CDR3 coding DNA: TGTGCCAGCAGCCGGGTTGAAGGAGCTGGGAGAGCCCACGAGCAGTACTTC.

Comments on this clone: At one end, the junction sequence differs from germline, possibly due to a read error. This sequence joins TRBV18 and TRBJ2-7, with TRBD1 matching over 7 bases. Germline CDR1 is KGHSH and CDR2 is LQKENI. This CDR3 region has 15 residues. The CDR3 loop is CASSWNRDSSYAQYF. The CDR3 nucleotides read TGTGCCAGCTCATGGAACCGGGACAGTTCCTACGCGCAGTACTTC.

V gene TRBV20-1 combines with J gene TRBJ2-5; no clear D. Germline V gene sequence: CDR1 DFQATT, CDR2 SNEGSKA (reference sequence). V shed 6 bases and J shed 2 bases, with 7 bases lying between them. This CDR3 spans 11 amino acids. CDR3 sequence (DNA): TGCAGTGCCCCGGTGCAAGAGACCCAGTACTTC. Its protein is CSAPVQETQYF.

This chain joins TRBV27 and TRBJ2-1; 12 bases are shared with TRBD2. Germline-derived CDR1 and CDR2 are MNHEY and SMNVEV (reference sequence). The CDR3 is 14 amino acids. J gave up 6 bases and V 8 bases, and 5 bases lay outside the gene matches. CDR3 nucleotide sequence: TGTGCCAGCCGGCTAGCGGGAGGGGGCAATGAGCAGTTCTTC. Translation gives CASRLAGGGNEQFF.

This sequence joins TRBV7-9 and TRBJ2-3, with D perhaps matching TRBD2 (6 bases). V was trimmed by 3 bases and J by 2 bases, leaving 9 bases between them. This CDR3 spans 14 amino acids. Germline V CDR1 and CDR2: SEHNR, FQNEAQ (reference sequence). The CDR3 nucleotides read TGTGCCAGCAGCTTTCCACTAGCCACAGATACGCAGTATTTT. Amino acid sequence: CASSFPLATDTQYF. The full variable domain, completed using reference TRBV7-9 and TRBJ2-3, is DTGVSQNPRHKITKRGQNVTFRCDPISEHNRLYWYRQTLGQGPEFLTYFQNEAQLEKSRLLSDRFSAERPKGSFSTLEIQRTEQGDSAMYLCASSFPLATDTQYFGPGTRLTVL.

The chain couples TRBV9 to TRBJ2-3; tentatively, D is TRBD2 (5 bases). This CDR3 comprises 16 residues. The germline V gene encodes CDR1 SGDLS and CDR2 YYNGEE. V lost 0 bases, J lost 3 bases, and 14 bases lay in between. CDR3 DNA: TGTGCCAGCAGCGTAGCCGGGAAGATAGGAACAGATACGCAGTATTTT. This codes for CASSVAGKIGTDTQYF.

This chain joins TRBV5-1 and TRBJ1-2, with 7 positions matching TRBD1. The germline V gene has CDR1 SGHRS and CDR2 YFSETQ. V trimming: 3 bases; J trimming: 6 bases; junction bases outside the gene matches: 8. This CDR3 has 14 amino acids. The CDR3 region is CASSSSGTDDGYTF. DNA of the CDR3: TGCGCCAGCAGCTCATCCGGGACAGATGATGGCTACACCTTC.

The rearrangement uses TRBV28 and TRBJ2-3; D might be TRBD2 (5 bases). Per germline, CDR1 MDHEN and CDR2 SYDVKM. V was pared by 5 bases and J by 4 bases, with 13 bases between. The CDR3 consists of 14 residues. The CDR3 DNA reads as TGTGCCAGCAGTAAAACTAGAACCGCAGATACGCAGTATTTT. Amino acid sequence: CASSKTRTADTQYF.

CDR3 sequence reads: CASSLGGGRDEQFF. The DNA for the CDR3 is TGCGCCAGCAGCTTGGGGGGAGGGAGAGATGAGCAGTTCTTC. This chain uses TRBV5-1 with TRBJ2-1, with 7 bases identical to TRBD2. Germline CDR1 reads SGHRS; CDR2 reads YFSETQ. Losses at the gene ends were 0 bases for V and 8 bases for J; bases not matched to a gene: 5. The CDR3 has 14 amino acids.

The chain combines TRBV2 with TRBJ2-3, with TRBD1 matching over 8 bases. Germline values: CDR1 SNHLY, CDR2 FYNNEI. This CDR3 region has 13 residues. V shed 2 bases and J 6 bases; nucleotides not matched to a gene: 1. The CDR3 region is CASSENRGDTQYF. In DNA form, the CDR3 reads TGTGCCAGCAGTGAAAACAGGGGGGATACGCAGTATTTT.

The chain has TRBV10-1 and TRBJ2-3; 9 bases line up with TRBD1. Germline V gene sequence: CDR1 WNHNN, CDR2 SYGVQD (reference sequence). The J segment lost 13 bases and the V segment lost 0 bases, leaving 5 bases of the junction unmatched. The CDR3 sequence is 13 residues long. CDR3 residues: CASSESPGQGKYF. In DNA, the CDR3 is TGCGCCAGCAGTGAGTCCCCGGGACAGGGAAAGTATTTT.

This clone turned up a few times. V gene TRBV27 combines with J gene TRBJ2-2, with 10 bases identical to TRBD2. The CDR3 is 18 residues long. The V and J ends lost 2 bases and 2 bases, in that order; junction bases with no gene match: 8. Germline V gene data show CDR1 as MNHEY and CDR2 as SMNVEV (reference sequence). The CDR3 DNA sequence: TGTGCCAGCAGTTTAGGCGAACTAGCGGGGCCAAACACCGGGGAGCTGTTTTTT. It encodes CASSLGELAGPNTGELFF.

This clone occurred a few times. The chain recombines TRBV19 with TRBJ2-1; 13 nucleotides agree with TRBD2. The CDR3 length is 14 residues. Trimming at V came to 8 bases and at J to 7 bases, leaving 5 bases not matched to a gene. Germline values: CDR1 LNHDA, CDR2 SQIVND (reference sequence). The CDR3 bases are TGTGCCAGTGCGACTAGCGGGAGGAGGAATGAGCAGTTCTTC. Its protein product is CASATSGRRNEQFF.

This clone came up a few times. The chain combines TRBV2 with TRBJ1-5, with D perhaps matching TRBD1 (5 bases). Trimming left V 3 bases short and J 1 base short, with 13 bases between. This CDR3 comprises 16 residues. Germline assignment: CDR1 SNHLY and CDR2 FYNNEI. The CDR3 protein is CASSDRVGGSNQPQHF. DNA for the CDR3: TGTGCCAGCAGTGATCGCGTCGGGGGAAGCAATCAGCCCCAGCATTTT. Combining the CDR3 with reference TRBV2 and TRBJ1-5 gives the whole variable domain EPEVTQTPSHQVTQMGQEVILRCVPISNHLYFYWYRQILGQKVEFLVSFYNNEISEKSEIFDDQFSVERPDGSNFTLKIRSTKLEDSAMYFCASSDRVGGSNQPQHFGDGTRLSIL.

A few counts support this clone. V is TRBV5-4 and J is TRBJ2-2, with D tentatively TRBD1 (6 bases). Trimming took 2 bases from V and 3 from J, leaving 11 bases between them. The germline gives CDR1 SGHNT, CDR2 YYREEE (reference sequence). The CDR3 loop spans 15 amino acids. CDR3 sequence reads: CASSLNRADTGELFF. Here the CDR3 DNA reads TGTGCCAGCAGCTTAAACAGGGCTGACACCGGGGAGCTGTTTTTT.

This clone was observed a handful of times. The chain has TRBV6-1 and TRBJ2-2; a weak D match, TRBD2 (5 bases). Germline CDR1 reads MNHNS; CDR2 reads SASEGT. V was pared by 5 bases and J by 5 bases, with 6 bases between. This CDR3 contains 12 residues. CDR3 sequence: CASSKRTGELFF. The CDR3 DNA follows: TGTGCCAGCAGTAAGCGGACCGGGGAGCTGTTTTTT.

The J gene is TRBJ1-5, the V gene TRBV2; D may be TRBD1 (6 bases). This CDR3 is built from 18 residues. The V gene lost 6 bases and the J gene lost 0 bases, with 21 bases spanning the gap. Germline CDR1 is SNHLY and CDR2 is FYNNEI. The CDR3 loop is CASRHAAEQGSSNQPQHF. CDR3 nucleotide sequence: TGTGCCAGCAGGCATGCAGCCGAACAGGGTTCTAGCAATCAGCCCCAGCATTTT. The full variable domain, rest sourced from reference TRBV2 and TRBJ1-5, is EPEVTQTPSHQVTQMGQEVILRCVPISNHLYFYWYRQILGQKVEFLVSFYNNEISEKSEIFDDQFSVERPDGSNFTLKIRSTKLEDSAMYFCASRHAAEQGSSNQPQHFGDGTRLSIL.

The rearrangement uses TRBV6-1 and TRBJ1-5; D call uncertain. The CDR3 loop spans 15 amino acids. Germline V gene sequence: CDR1 MNHNS, CDR2 SASEGT. The V end was cut by 1 base, the J end by 7 bases, with 14 bases between. The CDR3 reads CASSEEPGGWQPQHF. CDR3 DNA: TGTGCCAGCAGTGAAGAGCCTGGAGGGTGGCAGCCCCAGCATTTT.

The chain couples TRBV4-1 to TRBJ2-3, with TRBD1 matching 7 bases. This CDR3 spans 17 amino acids. J lost 3 bases, V lost 1 base, and 10 bases had no gene match. Germline V gene data show CDR1 as MGHRA and CDR2 as YSYEKL. CDR3 nucleotide sequence: TGCGCCAGCAGCCAAGGAATCACAGGGACAGAGACAGATACGCAGTATTTT. This encodes CASSQGITGTETDTQYF.

This chain joins TRBV10-3 and TRBJ2-1; no clear D gene. V lost 4 bases to trimming and J lost 2 bases, with 12 bases between them. This CDR3 is built from 15 residues. In germline, CDR1 is ENHRY, CDR2 SYGVKD. CDR3 amino acids: CAISGNAAAYNEQFF. CDR3 nucleotides: TGTGCCATCAGTGGAAACGCGGCGGCCTACAATGAGCAGTTCTTC.

This clone came up a few times. The V gene is TRBV2, the J gene TRBJ1-2, with no clear D. The CDR3 sequence is 12 residues long. Germline loops: CDR1 SNHLY, CDR2 FYNNEI. V dropped 6 bases and J dropped 8 bases, with 13 bases sitting between them. The CDR3 reads CASSPTAGGYTF. The CDR3 DNA reads as TGTGCCAGCAGCCCCACAGCGGGGGGCTACACCTTC.

This chain joins TRBV5-1 and TRBJ2-3; D remains ambiguous. V was clipped by 3 bases and J by 2 bases, with 4 bases between them. The CDR3 sequence is 12 residues long. Germline values: CDR1 SGHRS, CDR2 YFSETQ. This CDR3 is CASSWPTDTQYF. The CDR3 nucleotides read TGCGCCAGCAGCTGGCCCACAGATACGCAGTATTTT.

This chain links TRBV5-4 with TRBJ1-5; the D gene is possibly TRBD1 (5 bases). The CDR3 is made up of 15 amino acids. Germline CDR1 is SGHNT and CDR2 is YYREEE (reference sequence). Trimming took off 1 base at V and 2 bases at J, with 10 bases between the two ends. CDR3 coding DNA: TGTGCCAGCAGCTTGCAGGGTGTGCGCAATCAGCCCCAGCATTTT. This encodes CASSLQGVRNQPQHF.

This chain joins TRBV19 and TRBJ1-5, with 7 bases matching TRBD1. The CDR3 totals 15 residues. V was pared by 4 bases and J by 1 base, with 4 bases of the junction left unmatched. Germline lookup yields CDR1 LNHDA and CDR2 SQIVND (reference sequence). As DNA, the CDR3 is TGTGCCAGTAGTAAGGGCAGGGGGAGCAATCAGCCCCAGCATTTT. Translated: CASSKGRGSNQPQHF.